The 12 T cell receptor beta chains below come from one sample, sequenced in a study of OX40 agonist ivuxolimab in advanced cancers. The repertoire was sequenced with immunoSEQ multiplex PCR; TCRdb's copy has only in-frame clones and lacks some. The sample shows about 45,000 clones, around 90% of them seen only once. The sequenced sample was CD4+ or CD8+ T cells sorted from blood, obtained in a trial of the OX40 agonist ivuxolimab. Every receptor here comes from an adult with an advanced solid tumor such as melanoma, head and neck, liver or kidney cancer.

The CDR3 sequence is CASSPPGDETLTDTQYF. CDR3 coding DNA: TGTGCCAGCTCACCACCGGGGGACGAGACGCTCACAGATACGCAGTATTTT. The rearrangement joins TRBV18 to TRBJ2-3, with D possibly called TRBD1 or TRBD2 (5 bases each). This CDR3 has 17 amino acids. Germline CDR1 is KGHSH and CDR2 is LQKENI. V was clipped by 0 bases and J by 2 bases, with 15 bases between them. Combining the CDR3 with reference TRBV18 and TRBJ2-3 gives the whole variable domain NAGVMQNPRHLVRRRGQEARLRCSPMKGHSHVYWYRQLPEEGLKFMVYLQKENIIDESGMPKERFSAEFPKEGPSILRIQQVVRGDSAAYFCASSPPGDETLTDTQYFGPGTRLTVL.

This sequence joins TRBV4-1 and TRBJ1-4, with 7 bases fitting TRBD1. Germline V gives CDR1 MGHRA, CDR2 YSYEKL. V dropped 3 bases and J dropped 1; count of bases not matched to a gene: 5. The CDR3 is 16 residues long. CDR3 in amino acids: CASSHGAGGTNEKLFF. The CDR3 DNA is TGCGCCAGCAGCCATGGCGCAGGGGGAACTAATGAAAAACTGTTTTTT.

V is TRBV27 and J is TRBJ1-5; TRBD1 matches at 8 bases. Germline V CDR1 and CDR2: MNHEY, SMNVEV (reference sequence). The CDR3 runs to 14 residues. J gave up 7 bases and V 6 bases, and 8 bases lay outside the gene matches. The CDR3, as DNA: TGTGCCAGCAGCTTACAGGGGGGGAGCCAGCCCCAGCATTTT. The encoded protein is CASSLQGGSQPQHF.

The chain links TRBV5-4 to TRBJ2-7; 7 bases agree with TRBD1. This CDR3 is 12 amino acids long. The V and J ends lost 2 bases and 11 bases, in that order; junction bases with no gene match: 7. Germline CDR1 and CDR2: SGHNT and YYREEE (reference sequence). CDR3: CASSLNRQGKYF. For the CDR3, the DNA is TGTGCCAGCAGCTTAAATCGACAGGGAAAGTACTTC. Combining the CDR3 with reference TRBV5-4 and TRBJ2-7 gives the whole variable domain ETGVTQSPTHLIKTRGQQVTLRCSSQSGHNTVSWYQQALGQGPQFIFQYYREEENGRGNFPPRFSGLQFPNYSSELNVNALELDDSALYLCASSLNRQGKYFGPGTRLTVT.

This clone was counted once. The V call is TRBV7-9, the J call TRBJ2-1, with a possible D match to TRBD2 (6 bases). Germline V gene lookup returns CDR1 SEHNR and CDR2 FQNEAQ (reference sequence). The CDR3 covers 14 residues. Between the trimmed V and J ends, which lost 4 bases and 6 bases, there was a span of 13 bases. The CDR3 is CASSSGLLGNEQFF. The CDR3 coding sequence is TGTGCCAGCAGCTCCGGACTACTCGGCAATGAGCAGTTCTTC.

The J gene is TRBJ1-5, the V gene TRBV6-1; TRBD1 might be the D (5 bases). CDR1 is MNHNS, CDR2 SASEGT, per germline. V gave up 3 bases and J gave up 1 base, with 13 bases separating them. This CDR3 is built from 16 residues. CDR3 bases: TGTGCCAGCAGTGACCGGGGGGACGTGAGCAATCAGCCCCAGCATTTT. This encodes CASSDRGDVSNQPQHF.

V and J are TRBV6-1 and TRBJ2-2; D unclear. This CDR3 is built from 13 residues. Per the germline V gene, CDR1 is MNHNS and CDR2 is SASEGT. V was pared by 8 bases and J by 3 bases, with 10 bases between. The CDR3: CASDGGYTGELFF. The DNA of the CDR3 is TGTGCCAGCGATGGCGGATACACCGGGGAGCTGTTTTTT.

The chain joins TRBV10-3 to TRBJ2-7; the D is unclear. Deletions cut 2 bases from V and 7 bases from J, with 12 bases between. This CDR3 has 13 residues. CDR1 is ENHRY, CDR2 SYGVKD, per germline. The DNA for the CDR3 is TGTGCCATCAGTGAGGGGCCGCCTAGGGAGCAGTACTTC. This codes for CAISEGPPREQYF.

The CDR3 sequence: CASSGGSGYTF. CDR3 coding DNA: TGTGCCAGCAGTGGAGGGAGCGGCTACACCTTC. J is TRBJ1-2 and V is TRBV27; D gene unclear. Germline values: CDR1 MNHEY, CDR2 SMNVEV (reference sequence). CDR3 size: 11 residues. Trimming cost V 5 bases and J 8 bases, with 9 bases left between them.

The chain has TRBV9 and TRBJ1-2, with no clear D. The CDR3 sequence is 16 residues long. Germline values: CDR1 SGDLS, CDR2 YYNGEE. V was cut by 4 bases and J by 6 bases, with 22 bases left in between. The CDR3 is CASSINLIGFLDGYTF. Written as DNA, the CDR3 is TGTGCCAGCAGCATCAATCTCATAGGGTTTTTGGATGGCTACACCTTC.

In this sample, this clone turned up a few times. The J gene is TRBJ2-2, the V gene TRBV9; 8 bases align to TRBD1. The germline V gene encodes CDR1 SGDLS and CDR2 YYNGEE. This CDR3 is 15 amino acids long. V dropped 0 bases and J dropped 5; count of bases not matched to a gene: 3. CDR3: CASSVETGGTGELFF. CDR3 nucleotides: TGTGCCAGCAGCGTAGAAACAGGGGGAACCGGGGAGCTGTTTTTT.

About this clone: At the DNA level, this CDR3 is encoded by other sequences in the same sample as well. In DNA, the CDR3 is TGTGCCAGCGGGGGGAACACCATATATTTT. It codes for CASGGNTIYF. V gene TRBV9 combines with J gene TRBJ1-3; maybe TRBD1 (5 bases). CDR3 size: 10 residues. The V end was cut by 7 bases, the J end by 7 bases, with 6 bases between. The germline gives CDR1 SGDLS, CDR2 YYNGEE.